A selection of T cell receptor beta chains follows, all from one sample in a study of T cell repertoires in cytomegalovirus infection. TCRdb ran MiXCR on the reads and lists one entry per CDR3 protein. The table lists roughly 500,000 distinct CDR3 sequences, 15% to 20% of them singletons. Sequenced input: CD8+ T cells from PBMCs. The receptors originated from a human donor in good health (CMV status not recorded). Some clones in this sample may be carry-over from other donors' samples. Each CDR3 is given with its conserved first and last residue. Fields, in order: V gene, J gene, clone size, D gene, CDR3 protein, CDR3 DNA. D genes are given only for firm matches. The size of a clone is reported for some rows only, either as once, few or many, or as a class for expanded clones.

v_gene: TRBV6-1; j_gene: TRBJ1-1; abundance: .; d_gene: .; CDR3aa: CASSELRGRGPEAFF; CDR3nt: TGTGCCAGCAGTGAACTTAGAGGGAGAGGACCTGAAGCTTTCTTT
v_gene: TRBV2; j_gene: TRBJ1-5; abundance: .; d_gene: .; CDR3aa: CASEEGDDNQPQHF; CDR3nt: TGTGCCAGCGAGGAAGGGGACGACAATCAGCCCCAGCATTTT
v_gene: TRBV18; j_gene: TRBJ2-5; abundance: few; d_gene: TRBD1; CDR3aa: CASSPLDRVGETQYF; CDR3nt: TGTGCCAGCTCACCTCTGGACAGGGTGGGAGAGACCCAGTACTTC
v_gene: TRBV6-1; j_gene: TRBJ2-7; abundance: many; d_gene: .; CDR3aa: CASSVATVFYEQYF; CDR3nt: TGTGCCAGCAGTGTAGCCACGGTTTTCTACGAGCAGTACTTC
v_gene: TRBV7-9; j_gene: TRBJ1-2; abundance: many; d_gene: .; CDR3aa: CASSSLGPEGYTF; CDR3nt: TGTGCCAGCAGCTCCCTCGGCCCCGAGGGCTACACCTTC
v_gene: TRBV12-3/TRBV12-4; j_gene: TRBJ2-1; abundance: many; d_gene: .; CDR3aa: CASTTPGRLYDEQFF; CDR3nt: TGTGCCAGCACTACCCCCGGCAGATTATACGATGAGCAGTTCTTC
v_gene: TRBV10-3; j_gene: TRBJ2-3; abundance: many; d_gene: TRBD2; CDR3aa: CAISAGGPSDTQYF; CDR3nt: TGTGCCATCAGCGCGGGAGGGCCTTCAGATACGCAGTATTTT
v_gene: TRBV27; j_gene: TRBJ2-7; abundance: many; d_gene: .; CDR3aa: CASSLLGGEQYF; CDR3nt: TGTGCCAGCAGTTTATTAGGGGGCGAGCAGTACTTC
v_gene: TRBV20-1; j_gene: TRBJ1-5; abundance: many; d_gene: TRBD1; CDR3aa: CSARQGFEHDQPQHF; CDR3nt: TGCAGTGCTCGACAGGGGTTCGAGCATGATCAGCCCCAGCATTTT
v_gene: TRBV27; j_gene: TRBJ2-1; abundance: many; d_gene: TRBD2; CDR3aa: CASSPGLAGGRSYNEQFF; CDR3nt: TGTGCCAGCAGCCCGGGACTAGCGGGGGGGCGTTCCTACAATGAGCAGTTCTTC
v_gene: TRBV4-2; j_gene: TRBJ1-2; abundance: .; d_gene: TRBD1; CDR3aa: CASSPGGLGYTF; CDR3nt: TGTGCCAGCAGCCCAGGGGGACTTGGCTACACCTTC
v_gene: TRBV3-1; j_gene: TRBJ1-5; abundance: few; d_gene: .; CDR3aa: CASSQEKFQPQHF; CDR3nt: TGTGCCAGCAGCCAAGAGAAGTTTCAGCCCCAGCATTTT
v_gene: TRBV20-1; j_gene: TRBJ2-2; abundance: .; d_gene: .; CDR3aa: CSARRTVNTGELFF; CDR3nt: TGCAGTGCTAGGAGGACAGTGAACACCGGGGAGCTGTTTTTT
v_gene: TRBV12-3/TRBV12-4; j_gene: TRBJ1-3; abundance: many; d_gene: .; CDR3aa: CASTLGNTIYF; CDR3nt: TGTGCCAGCACCTTAGGAAACACCATATATTTT
v_gene: TRBV7-8; j_gene: TRBJ1-6; abundance: many; d_gene: .; CDR3aa: CASSSSPSNSPLHF; CDR3nt: TGTGCCAGCAGCTCGTCCCCGTCTAATTCACCCCTCCACTTT
v_gene: TRBV27; j_gene: TRBJ1-1; abundance: few; d_gene: .; CDR3aa: CASSVTQGAEAFF; CDR3nt: TGTGCCAGCAGTGTTACCCAGGGCGCTGAAGCTTTCTTT
v_gene: TRBV7-3; j_gene: TRBJ2-3; abundance: few; d_gene: TRBD2; CDR3aa: CASSSGGGGDTQYF; CDR3nt: TGTGCCAGCAGCTCGGGGGGGGGAGGCGATACGCAGTATTTT
v_gene: TRBV7-9; j_gene: TRBJ2-7; abundance: many; d_gene: TRBD2; CDR3aa: CASSLGLAGPYEQYF; CDR3nt: TGTGCCAGCAGCCTGGGACTAGCGGGGCCCTACGAGCAGTACTTC
v_gene: TRBV7-2; j_gene: TRBJ2-2; abundance: few; d_gene: .; CDR3aa: CASSLLAPNTGELFF; CDR3nt: TGTGCCAGCAGCCTCTTAGCCCCGAACACCGGGGAGCTGTTTTTT
v_gene: TRBV12-3/TRBV12-4; j_gene: TRBJ1-1; abundance: .; d_gene: TRBD1; CDR3aa: CASSSPRDRGKSEAFF; CDR3nt: TGTGCCAGCAGTTCCCCCCGGGACAGGGGAAAATCTGAAGCTTTCTTT
v_gene: TRBV9; j_gene: TRBJ2-1; abundance: few; d_gene: TRBD2; CDR3aa: CASSATSGSEHEQFF; CDR3nt: TGTGCCAGCAGCGCGACTAGCGGGAGTGAGCATGAGCAGTTCTTC
v_gene: TRBV7-3; j_gene: TRBJ2-3; abundance: many; d_gene: .; CDR3aa: CASSPGGGSTDTQYF; CDR3nt: TGTGCCAGCAGCCCCGGAGGGGGTAGCACAGATACGCAGTATTTT
v_gene: TRBV7-9; j_gene: TRBJ2-2; abundance: few; d_gene: TRBD1; CDR3aa: CASSTIPQGARTGELFF; CDR3nt: TGTGCTAGCAGCACCATCCCCCAGGGGGCGCGCACCGGGGAGCTGTTTTTT
v_gene: TRBV12-3/TRBV12-4; j_gene: TRBJ2-3; abundance: many; d_gene: TRBD2; CDR3aa: CASSLSQPSGASTDTQYF; CDR3nt: TGTGCCAGCAGTTTATCGCAACCTAGCGGGGCTAGCACAGATACGCAGTATTTT
v_gene: TRBV7-2; j_gene: TRBJ1-6; abundance: many; d_gene: TRBD1; CDR3aa: CASSLFIQGILVDSPLHF; CDR3nt: TGTGCCAGCAGCCTGTTTATACAGGGGATTTTAGTTGATTCACCCCTCCACTTT
v_gene: TRBV18; j_gene: TRBJ1-2; abundance: .; d_gene: .; CDR3aa: CASSPSTAPYYGYTF; CDR3nt: TGTGCCAGCTCACCCTCGACAGCCCCATACTATGGCTACACCTTC
v_gene: TRBV27; j_gene: TRBJ2-1; abundance: many; d_gene: .; CDR3aa: CASSPKINEQFF; CDR3nt: TGTGCCAGCAGCCCGAAAATCAATGAGCAGTTCTTC
v_gene: TRBV7-9; j_gene: TRBJ2-1; abundance: .; d_gene: .; CDR3aa: CASSVTWHFDEQFF; CDR3nt: TGTGCCAGCAGTGTCACATGGCATTTTGATGAGCAGTTCTTC
v_gene: TRBV24-1; j_gene: TRBJ1-1; abundance: .; d_gene: TRBD1; CDR3aa: CATSTGDNTEAFF; CDR3nt: TGTGCCACATCGACAGGGGACAACACTGAAGCTTTCTTT
v_gene: TRBV7-6; j_gene: TRBJ1-1; abundance: few; d_gene: .; CDR3aa: CASSLESTVNTEAFF; CDR3nt: TGTGCCAGCAGCCTGGAGTCAACGGTTAACACTGAAGCTTTCTTT
v_gene: TRBV5-6; j_gene: TRBJ1-5; abundance: .; d_gene: .; CDR3aa: CASRPGPQSSNQPQHF; CDR3nt: TGTGCAAGCAGACCCGGGCCTCAGAGTAGCAATCAGCCCCAGCATTTT
v_gene: TRBV19; j_gene: TRBJ2-3; abundance: .; d_gene: .; CDR3aa: CASNLQPKLGPQYF; CDR3nt: TGTGCCAGTAATCTTCAACCTAAACTGGGGCCGCAGTATTTT
v_gene: TRBV20-1; j_gene: TRBJ1-2; abundance: few; d_gene: .; CDR3aa: CSARDPWGPQDGYTF; CDR3nt: TGCAGTGCTAGAGATCCGTGGGGCCCCCAAGATGGCTACACCTTC
v_gene: TRBV27; j_gene: TRBJ1-1; abundance: many; d_gene: .; CDR3aa: CASSPRVSRTEAFF; CDR3nt: TGTGCCAGCAGTCCCAGGGTCAGTCGCACTGAAGCTTTCTTT
v_gene: TRBV12-3/TRBV12-4; j_gene: TRBJ2-2; abundance: .; d_gene: .; CDR3aa: CASSLGLWGTGELFF; CDR3nt: TGTGCCAGCAGTTTAGGACTATGGGGGACCGGGGAGCTGTTTTTT
v_gene: TRBV7-7; j_gene: TRBJ2-1; abundance: once; d_gene: TRBD2; CDR3aa: CTSSLKTPCASGSSYNEQCF; CDR3nt: TGTACCAGCAGCTTAAAGACCCCCTGTGCTAGCGGGAGCTCCTACAATGAGCAGTGCTTC
v_gene: TRBV5-5; j_gene: TRBJ1-1; abundance: .; d_gene: TRBD1; CDR3aa: CASSGVRGHMNTEAFF; CDR3nt: TGTGCCAGCAGCGGCGTGAGGGGGCACATGAACACTGAAGCTTTCTTT